This paragraph reports one T cell receptor (beta chain). What it binds is unknown. TCRdb analysed the RACE reads with MiXCR anew, one entry per CDR3 protein. The sample has some 41,000 distinct CDR3 sequences, 3% to 4.5% seen once. The sample comes from a study of human T cells and chemical hapten exposure. Study summary: While the approximately 25-week study was under way, patients received diphenylcyclopropenone on the scalp every week.

Time point noted: patch test 1, 2 weeks after DPC sensitization. Documented treatment: therapeutic diphenylcyclopropenone sensitization with weekly scalp DPC. Before extraction, the whole blood was not fractionated, and total RNA was taken from it. Each donor was an alopecia patient between 18 and 70 years of age who qualified for DPC. Unmatched junction bases numbered 4, after V lost 7 bases and J lost 3 bases. CDR3 length: 14 residues. Broader study findings: Having alopecia, the donors may differ immunologically from healthy people.

This chain links TRBV12-3 or TRBV12-4 with TRBJ1-5; 9 bases align to TRBD1. The material sequenced was whole blood, taken in connection with sensitization to the hapten diphenylcyclopropenone (DPC). The receptor was isolated from a man in his forties or fifties with alopecia areata. Some clones in this sample may be carry-over from other donors' samples. CDR3 amino acids: CASNQQGANQPQHF. CDR3 bases: TGTGCCAGCAACCAACAGGGGGCCAATCAGCCCCAGCATTTT.